Listed below are T cell receptor beta chains from one sample, sequenced in a study of blood T cell repertoires in COVID-19. Sequencing was performed with immunoSEQ multiplex PCR; in TCRdb, only in-frame clones are kept and a portion is missing. The table lists tens of thousands of clones, roughly four fifths of them singletons. Material: peripheral blood. The receptors originated from a human donor in a cohort sampled during active COVID-19. Both conserved end residues are part of each CDR3. Each record gives: J gene, V gene, CDR3 protein.

J gene: TRBJ1-5
V gene: TRBV6-5
CDR3 protein: CASGGLASSNQPQHF

J gene: TRBJ1-2
V gene: TRBV29-1
CDR3 protein: CSVGGQGANYGYTF

J gene: TRBJ2-5
V gene: TRBV6-4
CDR3 protein: CASSREERETQYF

J gene: TRBJ2-7
V gene: TRBV25-1
CDR3 protein: CASSGGLASYEQYF

J gene: TRBJ1-2
V gene: TRBV6-4
CDR3 protein: CASSPGTGGYGYTF

J gene: TRBJ2-3
V gene: TRBV5-1
CDR3 protein: CASSKDRVGTDTQYF

J gene: TRBJ2-1
V gene: TRBV3-1/TRBV3-2
CDR3 protein: CASSQGLADNEQFF

J gene: TRBJ1-2
V gene: TRBV12-3/TRBV12-4
CDR3 protein: CASSRQDLGYTF

J gene: TRBJ2-3
V gene: TRBV11-3
CDR3 protein: CASSTGTSGGSDTQYF

J gene: TRBJ1-2
V gene: TRBV3-1/TRBV3-2
CDR3 protein: CASTNTGSANYGYTF

J gene: TRBJ1-2
V gene: TRBV6-6
CDR3 protein: CASGRPLQPGGRGDGYTF

J gene: TRBJ2-1
V gene: TRBV6-5
CDR3 protein: CASSYIQGTYNEQFF

J gene: TRBJ2-1
V gene: TRBV2
CDR3 protein: CASSPDFSSYNEQFF

J gene: TRBJ1-4
V gene: TRBV3-1/TRBV3-2
CDR3 protein: CASSPHRDRGPKLFF

J gene: TRBJ2-7
V gene: TRBV29-1
CDR3 protein: CSVVAPGFSYEQYF

J gene: TRBJ1-2
V gene: TRBV6-2/TRBV6-3
CDR3 protein: CASSYSSAGGTYGYTF

J gene: TRBJ1-1
V gene: TRBV3-1/TRBV3-2
CDR3 protein: CASSPSGRAGEAFF

J gene: TRBJ2-5
V gene: TRBV5-1
CDR3 protein: CASSLGGSGGEETQYF

J gene: TRBJ1-1
V gene: TRBV7-2
CDR3 protein: CASSPPGLNTEAFF

J gene: TRBJ1-5
V gene: TRBV7-9
CDR3 protein: CASTGQGAPQPQHF

J gene: TRBJ2-7
V gene: TRBV5-4
CDR3 protein: CASSRAGDGYEQYF

J gene: TRBJ2-5
V gene: TRBV6-5
CDR3 protein: CASGPGETQYF

J gene: TRBJ1-2
V gene: TRBV5-1
CDR3 protein: CASAYGQTPYGYTF

J gene: TRBJ2-3
V gene: TRBV7-7
CDR3 protein: CASSALAGGTDTQYF

J gene: TRBJ2-7
V gene: TRBV11-2
CDR3 protein: CASSLGIQVSYEQYF

J gene: TRBJ2-5
V gene: TRBV19
CDR3 protein: CASRRGAGDQETQYF

J gene: TRBJ2-7
V gene: TRBV6-5
CDR3 protein: CASSRGERVYEQYF

J gene: TRBJ2-1
V gene: TRBV27
CDR3 protein: CASSLWGGDEQFF

J gene: TRBJ2-1
V gene: TRBV4-3
CDR3 protein: CASSQGGAGALNEQFF